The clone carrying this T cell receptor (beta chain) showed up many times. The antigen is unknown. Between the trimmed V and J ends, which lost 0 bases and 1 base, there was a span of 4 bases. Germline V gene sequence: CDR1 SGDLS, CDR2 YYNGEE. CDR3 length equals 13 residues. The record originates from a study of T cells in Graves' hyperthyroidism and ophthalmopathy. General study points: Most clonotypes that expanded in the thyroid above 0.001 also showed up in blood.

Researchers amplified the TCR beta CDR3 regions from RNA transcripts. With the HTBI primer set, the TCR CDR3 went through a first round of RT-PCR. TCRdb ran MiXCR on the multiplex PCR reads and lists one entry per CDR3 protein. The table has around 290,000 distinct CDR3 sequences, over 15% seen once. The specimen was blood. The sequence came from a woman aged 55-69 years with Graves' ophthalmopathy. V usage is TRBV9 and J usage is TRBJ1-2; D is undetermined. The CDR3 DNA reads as TGTGCCAGCAGCGTAGCGGATAACTATGGCTACACCTTC. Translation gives CASSVADNYGYTF.